These 27 T cell receptor beta chains were all obtained from the same sample, sequenced in a study of blood T cell repertoires in COVID-19. Using immunoSEQ multiplex PCR, the repertoire was profiled, and TCRdb retains in-frame clones only, with some absent. The top ten hold approximately 1.8% of the sample, which has under 350,000 clones, roughly 89% seen once. Sequencing input: peripheral blood. These TCRs come from a woman under 40 with COVID-19, enrolled during active disease.

The V and J genes are TRBV11-2 and TRBJ2-5; D possibly corresponds to TRBD2 (6 bases). The V gene lost 3 bases and the J gene lost 4 bases, with 12 bases spanning the gap. The germline V gene encodes CDR1 SGHAT and CDR2 FQNNGV. The CDR3 runs 14 residues. The CDR3 DNA reads TGTGCCAGCAGCTTCTCGGAGCGGGTAGAGACCCAGTACTTC. Amino acid sequence: CASSFSERVETQYF.

This sequence joins TRBV5-1 and TRBJ1-6; D ambiguous. V lost 1 base and J lost 0, with 8 bases in between. The CDR3 runs to 16 residues. The germline V gene encodes CDR1 SGHRS and CDR2 YFSETQ. The chain's CDR3 is CASSLSARSYNSPLHF. The CDR3, as DNA: TGCGCCAGCAGCTTGAGTGCGCGCTCCTATAATTCACCCCTCCACTTT. Filled out from reference TRBV5-1 and TRBJ1-6, the complete variable domain reads KAGVTQTPRYLIKTRGQQVTLSCSPISGHRSVSWYQQTPGQGLQFLFEYFSETQRNKGNFPGRFSGRQFSNSRSEMNVSTLELGDSALYLCASSLSARSYNSPLHFGNGTRLTVT.

This chain links TRBV2 with TRBJ2-1; 9 bases line up with TRBD1. The ends lost 4 bases at V and 8 bases at J; junction bases unmatched: 6. The germline V gene encodes CDR1 SNHLY and CDR2 FYNNEI. This CDR3 has 14 amino acids. This chain's CDR3 is CASSAGTGYHEQFF. The CDR3, as DNA: TGTGCCAGCAGTGCCGGGACAGGGTATCATGAGCAGTTCTTC.

J is TRBJ1-3 and V is TRBV10-2; 8 bases align to TRBD1. The germline V gene has CDR1 WSHSY and CDR2 SAAADI. V lost 6 bases to trimming and J lost 2 bases; unmatched junction nucleotides: 3. This CDR3 spans 14 amino acids. The CDR3 nucleotides are TGCGCCAGCAGAACAGGGGGAACTGGAAACACCATATATTTT. Translating gives CASRTGGTGNTIYF.

CDR3: CASSQESSLYF. CDR3 coding DNA: TGTGCCAGCAGCCAAGAAAGCTCGCTATATTTT. V and J are TRBV3-1 (or the pseudogene TRBV3-2) and TRBJ1-3, with D unclear. This CDR3 has 11 amino acids. Trimming removed 0 bases at V and 14 bases at J, with 8 bases between. CDR1 is LGHDT, CDR2 YNNKEL, per germline (reference sequence).

This rearrangement joins TRBV6-5 to TRBJ1-2, with 8 bases lining up with TRBD1. V gave up 5 bases and J gave up 8 bases; unmatched junction bases: 4. The germline V gene has CDR1 MNHEY and CDR2 SVGAGI. The CDR3 length is 12 residues. The CDR3 spells CASSRTGMGYTF. The CDR3 nucleotides read TGTGCCAGCAGTAGGACAGGGATGGGCTACACCTTC.

The rearrangement links TRBV7-8 to TRBJ2-1; 9 bases agree with TRBD1. From germline, CDR1 is SGHVS and CDR2 FQNEAQ. This CDR3 region has 17 residues. The trim removed 6 bases at V and 0 bases at J, leaving 9 bases unmatched. The CDR3 nucleotides read TGTGCCAGCAGTTCTCACGGGGACAGGGCCTCCTACAATGAGCAGTTCTTC. Protein sequence: CASSSHGDRASYNEQFF.

This chain links TRBV19 with TRBJ1-1, with 9 bases aligning to TRBD1. The CDR3 is made up of 16 amino acids. Germline values: CDR1 LNHDA, CDR2 SQIVND (reference sequence). V shed 7 bases, J shed 4 bases, and the junction held 13 bases outside the gene matches. CDR3 loop: CASTLTGGLMGTEAFF. The CDR3 DNA follows: TGTGCCAGTACCCTCACAGGGGGCCTAATGGGCACTGAAGCTTTCTTT. Supplemented by reference TRBV19 and TRBJ1-1, the full variable domain reads DGGITQSPKYLFRKEGQNVTLSCEQNLNHDAMYWYRQDPGQGLRLIYYSQIVNDFQKGDIAEGYSVSREKKESFPLTVTSAQKNPTAFYLCASTLTGGLMGTEAFFGQGTRLTVV.

The genes are TRBV3-1 (or the pseudogene TRBV3-2) and TRBJ2-3, with TRBD1 matching over 8 bases. CDR3 length: 16 amino acids. The V gene's germline CDR1 is LGHDT and CDR2 YNNKEL (reference sequence). Trimming took 3 bases from V and 4 from J; bases not matched to a gene: 9. The CDR3, as DNA: TGTGCCAGCAGCCACCCCGGTGACAGGGGAGCAGATACGCAGTATTTT. It codes for CASSHPGDRGADTQYF.

The V and J genes are TRBV7-8 and TRBJ1-2; D is perhaps TRBD1 (6 bases). This CDR3 comprises 16 residues. The V end was cut by 4 bases, the J end by 3 bases, with 18 bases between. Per germline, CDR1 SGHVS and CDR2 FQNEAQ. The CDR3 spells CASSSTRTVFYYGYTF. CDR3 DNA: TGTGCCAGCAGCTCTACGCGGACAGTCTTTTACTATGGCTACACCTTC. The variable domain in full, with the rest retrieved from reference TRBV7-8 and TRBJ1-2, is GAGVSQSPRYKVAKRGQDVALRCDPISGHVSLFWYQQALGQGPEFLTYFQNEAQLDKSGLPSDRFFAERPEGSVSTLKIQRTQQEDSAVYLCASSSTRTVFYYGYTFGSGTRLTVV.

The chain carries TRBV11-3 and TRBJ2-1; the match to TRBD2 covers 12 bases. The V gene's germline CDR1 is SGHNT and CDR2 YENEEA. Trimming at V came to 1 base and at J to 5 bases, leaving 0 bases not matched to a gene. This CDR3 comprises 15 residues. CDR3 protein: CASSLGLAGDNEQFF. The CDR3 DNA reads TGTGCCAGCAGCTTAGGACTAGCGGGGGACAATGAGCAGTTCTTC.

The V call is TRBV27, the J call TRBJ2-7, with a weak D call TRBD1 (6 bases). Germline CDR1 MNHEY, CDR2 SMNVEV (reference sequence). The CDR3 covers 14 residues. The germline V and J ends were trimmed by 3 bases and 2 bases, with 11 bases remaining between them. The CDR3 spells CASSFDRKTYEQYF. CDR3 coding DNA: TGTGCCAGCAGTTTCGACAGGAAGACCTACGAGCAGTACTTC.

The V and J genes are TRBV11-2 and TRBJ1-1; D unclear. In germline, CDR1 is SGHAT, CDR2 FQNNGV. The CDR3 runs to 14 residues. Trimming left V 3 bases short and J 3 bases short, with 11 bases between. CDR3 amino acids: CASSFGVSDTEAFF. The CDR3 DNA sequence: TGTGCCAGCAGCTTCGGAGTGTCCGACACTGAAGCTTTCTTT.

This chain connects TRBV4-1 to TRBJ2-5, with TRBD2 as a possible D gene (7 bases). V gave up 1 base and J gave up 5 bases, with 14 bases separating them. Germline V CDR1 and CDR2: MGHRA, YSYEKL. The CDR3 has 15 amino acids. The CDR3 spells CASSQGGGRGETQYF. In DNA, the CDR3 is TGCGCCAGCAGCCAAGGGGGGGGCCGAGGGGAGACCCAGTACTTC.

The chain joins TRBV6-1 to TRBJ1-3, with D possibly being TRBD1 (6 bases). CDR3 length: 20 amino acids. Germline loops: CDR1 MNHNS, CDR2 SASEGT. V lost 1 base, J lost 1 base, and 23 bases lay in between. The CDR3 is CASSEDPSGVGGESGNTIYF. DNA for the CDR3: TGTGCCAGCAGTGAAGACCCCTCAGGGGTAGGGGGGGAGTCTGGAAACACCATATATTTT.

This chain uses TRBV30 with TRBJ2-1, with 9 positions matching TRBD1. Losses at the gene ends were 3 bases for V and 7 bases for J; bases not matched to a gene: 10. The CDR3 is made up of 15 amino acids. The germline V gene has CDR1 GTSNPN and CDR2 SVGIG (reference sequence). DNA for the CDR3: TGTGCCTGGAGCCTGGGGGACAGGGATTTAAATGAGCAGTTCTTC. Protein: CAWSLGDRDLNEQFF.

This rearrangement joins TRBV23-1 to TRBJ2-7; 8 bases map to TRBD1. TRBV23-1 has ORF status, its function being uncertain. J lost 5 bases, V lost 6 bases, and 12 bases had no gene match. This CDR3 has 15 amino acids. Here the CDR3 DNA reads TGCGCCAGCAGCAGGGGGCTAGGGCCTACCCACGAGCAGTACGTC. Translated: CASSRGLGPTHEQYV.

The rearrangement links TRBV18 to TRBJ1-2, with 9 bases that match TRBD1. With 4 bases clipped from V and 6 bases from J, the junction kept 12 bases outside the gene matches. CDR3 length: 16 residues. In germline, CDR1 is KGHSH, CDR2 LQKENI. For the CDR3, the DNA is TGTGCCAGCTCACTGCAAGGACAGGGGAGTAGGGATGGCTACACCTTC. Translated, it gives CASSLQGQGSRDGYTF.

The chain has TRBV7-9 and TRBJ1-5; no clear D gene. The ends were cut back, 1 base at V and 7 bases at J, with 11 bases in the middle. Germline assignment: CDR1 SEHNR and CDR2 FQNEAQ (reference sequence). The CDR3 is made up of 14 amino acids. The CDR3 bases are TGTGCCAGCAGCTTAGGGGCGGGAGCGCAGCCCCAGCATTTT. Residues: CASSLGAGAQPQHF.

V usage is TRBV5-6 and J usage is TRBJ2-7; perhaps TRBD2 as D (5 bases). The CDR3 contains 15 residues. V gave up 4 bases and J gave up 5 bases, with 19 bases separating them. Per the germline V gene, CDR1 is SGHDT and CDR2 is YYEEEE. The CDR3 protein is CASSPSPGIDHEQYV. CDR3 in DNA: TGTGCCAGCAGCCCTAGTCCGGGGATCGACCACGAGCAGTACGTC.

The chain uses TRBV5-4 and TRBJ2-5; D is ambiguous. V was trimmed by 5 bases and J by 1 base, leaving 9 bases between them. The CDR3 covers 13 residues. Germline CDR1 SGHNT, CDR2 YYREEE (reference sequence). CDR3 in amino acids: CASRRQSQETQYF. The CDR3, as DNA: TGTGCCAGCAGGCGGCAATCCCAAGAGACCCAGTACTTC.

The chain combines TRBV18 with TRBJ2-7; D uncertain. With 4 bases removed from V and 7 bases from J, the gap between germline ends came to 14 bases. Germline V gene lookup returns CDR1 KGHSH and CDR2 LQKENI. This CDR3 spans 13 amino acids. The CDR3: CASSLDSSVEQYF. The CDR3 nucleotides read TGTGCCAGCTCACTTGACTCTTCGGTTGAGCAGTACTTC.

J is TRBJ1-2 and V is TRBV7-8; D is perhaps TRBD1 (5 bases). This CDR3 region has 15 residues. Trimming pared 1 base from V and 5 bases from J, leaving 14 bases between. Per the germline V gene, CDR1 is SGHVS and CDR2 is FQNEAQ. This chain's CDR3 is CASSLDRTLWYGYTF. In DNA, the CDR3 is TGTGCCAGCAGCTTAGACAGGACCCTATGGTATGGCTACACCTTC.

This rearrangement joins TRBV19 to TRBJ1-2, with TRBD1 identical over 10 bases. The CDR3 runs 14 residues. V lost 7 bases, J lost 4 bases, and 6 bases stayed unmatched. From germline, CDR1 is LNHDA and CDR2 SQIVND (reference sequence). The CDR3 loop reads CASIATGGIYGYTF. In DNA, the CDR3 is TGTGCCAGTATCGCGACAGGGGGCATCTATGGCTACACCTTC.

The V call is TRBV19, the J call TRBJ1-1; D possibly corresponds to TRBD1 (6 bases). The CDR3 is 14 residues long. Germline V gene lookup returns CDR1 LNHDA and CDR2 SQIVND (reference sequence). The germline V and J ends were trimmed by 3 bases and 0 bases, with 8 bases remaining between them. Here the CDR3 DNA reads TGTGCCAGTAGTATTGGGGGCATGAACACTGAAGCTTTCTTT. Protein sequence: CASSIGGMNTEAFF.

CDR3 residues: CASSTGSTDTQYF. CDR3 bases: TGTGCCAGCAGCACAGGGTCCACAGATACGCAGTATTTT. The rearrangement links TRBV7-8 to TRBJ2-3; D possibly corresponds to TRBD1 (6 bases). The CDR3 is 13 amino acids. CDR1 and CDR2 (germline): SGHVS, FQNEAQ. V gave up 5 bases and J gave up 2 bases, with 8 bases separating them.

This chain connects TRBV6-1 to TRBJ2-1, with a weak D call TRBD1 (6 bases). Germline-derived CDR1 and CDR2 are MNHNS and SASEGT. The CDR3 extends over 15 amino acids. Trimming left V 3 bases short and J 5 bases short, with 14 bases between. This CDR3 is CASSEYAGTNNEQFF. DNA of the CDR3: TGTGCCAGCAGTGAGTATGCTGGGACAAACAATGAGCAGTTCTTC.